This TCR beta chain originates from a study of T cells in Graves' hyperthyroidism and ophthalmopathy. Findings and caveats of the study: In simple terms, a model built on 13 V-J features told ophthalmopathy apart from stable hyperthyroidism. Most thyroid-expanded clonotypes above 0.001 were also found in blood.

The germline V gene has CDR1 KGHSH and CDR2 LQKENI. Trimming took 2 bases from V and 4 from J, leaving 8 bases between them. This CDR3 is built from 13 residues. The investigators amplified TCR beta CDR3 regions from RNA transcripts. A first-round RT-PCR of the TCR CDR3 used the HTBI primer set. In TCRdb, the multiplex PCR reads were re-called with MiXCR into one record per CDR3 protein. The data show some 360,000 distinct CDR3 sequences, 18% seen once. This clonotype has a handful of counts. The antigen is not known. Together with thyroid ultrasound, orbital computed tomography, serum thyroxine and TRAb, clinical symptoms were used for diagnoses. Fresh peripheral blood, about 9.3 ml, yielded the PBMCs.

Sequencing was done on a sample of blood. The sequence was obtained from a woman aged 40 to 49 with Graves' ophthalmopathy. J is TRBJ1-2 and V is TRBV18, with D unresolved. Here the CDR3 DNA reads TGTGCCAGCTCACCAACGGGCCTCTATGGCTACACCTTC. Translation gives CASSPTGLYGYTF.